A few counts support the clone carrying this T cell receptor beta chain. No antigen is known for it. As for treatment: oral pan-JAK inhibitor, 5-10 mg twice daily. Researchers gathered lesional scalp punch biopsies and peripheral blood from patients with alopecia areata. Sequencing templates came from extracted RNA that was reverse transcribed into cDNA. The table came from immunoSEQ multiplex PCR; TCRdb's copy has only in-frame clones and leaves some out. Among 200,000 to 250,000 clones, more than 60% were seen once, and the ten largest hold approximately 1.2%. The sample originates from a study of CD8+ T cells in alopecia areata. Study findings and constraints: The presence of one nonresponder keeps the tie between baseline CD8+ expansion and response uncertain.

The TCR was taken from a human donor with alopecia areata. The sequencing here drew on CD4+ T cells sorted from blood, taken around week 44, from a patient treated with tofacitinib.

The CDR3 DNA is TGCGCCAGCAGCTTGGAAACAGGGGGCGACGGTGGCTACACCTTC. It yields the protein CASSLETGGDGGYTF. The genes are TRBV5-1 and TRBJ1-2; TRBD1 aligns across 9 bases. The germline V gene encodes CDR1 SGHRS and CDR2 YFSETQ. V lost 0 bases and J lost 7; bases outside the gene matches: 7. CDR3 size: 15 residues.